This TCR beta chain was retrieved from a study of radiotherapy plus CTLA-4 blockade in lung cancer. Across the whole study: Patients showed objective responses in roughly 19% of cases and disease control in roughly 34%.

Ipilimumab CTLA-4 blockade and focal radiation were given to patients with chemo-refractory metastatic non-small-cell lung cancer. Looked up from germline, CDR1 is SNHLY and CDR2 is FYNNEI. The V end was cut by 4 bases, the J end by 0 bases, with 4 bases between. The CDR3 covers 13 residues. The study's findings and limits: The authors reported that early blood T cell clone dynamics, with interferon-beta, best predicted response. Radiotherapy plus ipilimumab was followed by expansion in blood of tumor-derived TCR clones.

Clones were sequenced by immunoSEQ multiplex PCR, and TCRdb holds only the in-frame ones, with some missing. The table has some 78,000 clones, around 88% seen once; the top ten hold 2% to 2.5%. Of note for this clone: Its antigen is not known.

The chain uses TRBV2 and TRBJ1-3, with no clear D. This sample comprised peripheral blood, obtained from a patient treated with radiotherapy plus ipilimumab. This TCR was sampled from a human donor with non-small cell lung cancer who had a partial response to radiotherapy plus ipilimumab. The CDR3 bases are TGTGCCAGCAGTGCCAACTCTGGAAACACCATATATTTT. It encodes CASSANSGNTIYF.